These T cell receptor beta chains were read from a single sample in a study of shared clonotypes between healthy human individuals. Assay: immunoSEQ multiplex PCR; the TCRdb copy retains only in-frame clones and omits some. The table includes about 2 million clones, about 95% detected once. Material for sequencing was naive CD8+ T cells sorted from blood. These receptor sequences come from a man younger than 30 in good health. Each CDR3 is given with its conserved first and last residue. The D gene is left open where the match is weak. Some rows have no size entry. The others give once, few or many, or a class for an expanded clone.

clone size	D gene	V gene	J gene	CDR3 protein	CDR3 DNA
.	.	TRBV28	TRBJ1-1	CASTTIQGGDTEAFF	TGTGCCAGCACCACCATTCAGGGAGGGGACACTGAAGCTTTCTTT
.	.	TRBV6-1	TRBJ1-2	CASSEFQGSNYGYTF	TGTGCCAGCAGTGAATTCCAGGGGAGTAACTATGGCTACACCTTC
.	.	TRBV27	TRBJ1-2	CASSLWAGDVGYTF	TGTGCCAGCAGTTTATGGGCAGGGGACGTGGGCTACACCTTC
few	.	TRBV29-1	TRBJ1-1	CSVERMMNTEAFF	TGCAGCGTTGAGCGGATGATGAACACTGAAGCTTTCTTT
.	TRBD2	TRBV28	TRBJ2-5	CASIGTSSYQETQYF	TGTGCCAGCATCGGGACTAGCTCTTACCAAGAGACCCAGTACTTC
.	TRBD1	TRBV5-4	TRBJ1-1	CASSPWTGLNTEAFF	TGTGCCAGCAGCCCTTGGACAGGGCTAAACACTGAAGCTTTCTTT
.	TRBD2	TRBV28	TRBJ2-7	CASSAAGGRYEQYF	TGTGCCAGCAGTGCAGCGGGGGGAAGATACGAGCAGTACTTC
.	.	TRBV13	TRBJ2-3	CASSLVSLGLTDTQYF	TGTGCCAGCAGCTTAGTTAGTTTGGGCCTCACAGATACGCAGTATTTT
.	.	TRBV5-4	TRBJ1-1	CASSSTENTEAFF	TGTGCCAGCAGCTCGACAGAAAACACTGAAGCTTTCTTT
.	TRBD1	TRBV6-6	TRBJ1-1	CASSYGQGVTEAFF	TGTGCCAGCAGTTACGGACAGGGGGTCACTGAAGCTTTCTTT
.	.	TRBV28	TRBJ1-1	CASSLWRNTEAFF	TGTGCCAGCAGTTTATGGAGGAACACTGAAGCTTTCTTT
.	.	TRBV28	TRBJ1-2	CASSLRPGGNGYTF	TGTGCCAGCAGTTTAAGACCCGGGGGCAATGGCTACACCTTC
.	.	TRBV7-9	TRBJ2-7	CASRPVSDPLYEQYF	TGTGCCAGCAGACCCGTTAGTGACCCCCTCTACGAGCAGTACTTC
.	.	TRBV10-2	TRBJ1-2	CASSEPEGLPYGYTF	TGCGCCAGCAGTGAGCCGGAGGGCCTGCCCTATGGCTACACCTTC
.	.	TRBV5-6	TRBJ1-3	CASSLARLISGNTIYF	TGTGCCAGCAGCTTGGCACGGCTGATCTCTGGAAACACCATATATTTT
.	.	TRBV6-5	TRBJ2-1	CASSNGNGEQFF	TGTGCCAGCAGTAACGGAAACGGGGAGCAGTTCTTC
.	.	TRBV7-6	TRBJ1-1	CASSLYSTGEGTEAFF	TGTGCCAGCAGCTTATACTCTACGGGAGAGGGCACTGAAGCTTTCTTT
.	TRBD1	TRBV28	TRBJ2-2	CASSMDRVGGELFF	TGTGCCAGCAGTATGGACAGGGTGGGCGGGGAGCTGTTTTTT
.	.	TRBV11-2	TRBJ2-1	CASSFGGGYYNEQFF	TGTGCCAGCAGCTTCGGGGGAGGTTACTACAATGAGCAGTTCTTC
.	.	TRBV7-9	TRBJ2-7	CASSLGRDAPHF	TGTGCCAGCAGCTTAGGACGGGATGCCCCTCACTTC
.	TRBD2	TRBV11-2	TRBJ2-3	CASSLGLAGGTDTQYF	TGTGCCAGCAGCTTAGGGCTAGCGGGAGGAACAGATACGCAGTATTTT
.	TRBD1	TRBV5-6	TRBJ2-4	CASSLFGQGRLENIQYF	TGTGCCAGCAGCTTGTTCGGACAGGGGCGTTTAGAAAACATTCAGTACTTC
.	TRBD1	TRBV5-4	TRBJ1-4	CASSSGTGNEKLFF	TGTGCCAGCAGCTCCGGGACAGGGAATGAAAAACTGTTTTTT
once	TRBD2	TRBV30	TRBJ2-5	CAWTSGEETQYF	TGTGCCTGGACTAGCGGGGAAGAGACCCAGTACTTC
.	.	TRBV4-3	TRBJ2-1	CASSHDEEGHEQFF	TGCGCCAGCAGCCACGACGAAGAGGGCCATGAGCAGTTCTTC
.	.	TRBV13	TRBJ2-3	CASSHTGPNTDTQYF	TGTGCCAGCAGTCACACCGGTCCAAACACAGATACGCAGTATTTT
.	.	TRBV6-5	TRBJ1-2	CASSYSGRDGYTF	TGTGCCAGCAGTTACTCGGGTCGGGATGGCTACACCTTC
.	TRBD1	TRBV6-1	TRBJ1-5	CAILAEDREGQPQHF	TGTGCCATCCTGGCCGAGGACAGGGAAGGTCAGCCCCAGCATTTT
.	TRBD2	TRBV10-3	TRBJ2-1	CAISALEGTSMNEQFF	TGTGCCATCAGTGCCCTAGAGGGGACTAGCATGAATGAGCAGTTCTTC
.	.	TRBV5-6	TRBJ1-6	CASSLNDYNSPLHF	TGTGCCAGCAGCTTGAACGACTATAATTCACCCCTCCACTTT
once	TRBD2	TRBV5-4	TRBJ2-2	CASRYRGDTGELFF	TGTGCCAGCAGGTACCGGGGGGACACCGGGGAGCTGTTTTTT
.	TRBD1	TRBV11-2	TRBJ1-2	CASSLTGRYGYTF	TGTGCCAGCAGCTTGACAGGGCGCTATGGCTACACCTTC
.	.	TRBV12-2	TRBJ2-7	CASRLEERGRVSYEQYF	TGTGCAAGTCGCTTAGAAGAGCGGGGCAGGGTGTCCTACGAGCAGTACTTC
.	.	TRBV7-2	TRBJ1-1	CASSFRAGWSEAFF	TGTGCCAGCAGCTTTCGTGCAGGGTGGTCTGAAGCTTTCTTT